The 20 T cell receptor beta chains below all came from one sample that was sequenced in a study of blood T cell repertoires in COVID-19. The protocol was immunoSEQ multiplex PCR, while the TCRdb copy is restricted to in-frame clones and leaves out a portion. The table records some 50,000 clones, approximately 86% of them present only once. Sequencing was carried out using peripheral blood. Source of these receptors: an older woman with active COVID-19.

This chain joins TRBV7-3 and TRBJ1-6; TRBD1 matches at 7 bases. CDR1 is SGHTA and CDR2 is FQGTGA in the germline V gene. There are 15 residues in the CDR3. J was trimmed by 6 bases and V by 2 bases; bases with no gene match: 4. The CDR3 DNA follows: TGTGCCAGCAGCTTAGGGACAGAGAGTAATTCACCCCTCCACTTT. Its protein product is CASSLGTESNSPLHF.

This clone was detected a few times. This sequence joins TRBV6-5 and TRBJ1-1; 7 bases align to TRBD1. CDR1 is MNHEY and CDR2 is SVGAGI in the germline V gene. V lost 7 bases and J lost 1; bases outside the gene matches: 9. This CDR3 is 15 amino acids long. Here the CDR3 DNA reads TGTGCCAGCATGGGCTATGACAGGGCGAACACTGAAGCTTTCTTT. Its protein is CASMGYDRANTEAFF.

This chain connects TRBV7-9 to TRBJ2-5; TRBD2 aligns across 14 bases. After removal of 3 bases from V and 7 bases from J, the junction contained 1 base not matched to a gene. CDR1 and CDR2 from the germline V gene are SEHNR and FQNEAQ (reference sequence). There are 14 residues in the CDR3. The CDR3 nucleotides are TGTGCCAGCAGCTTCGGGACTAGCGGGGGGACCCAGTACTTC. The encoded protein is CASSFGTSGGTQYF.

The chain is built from TRBV5-1 and TRBJ1-5; D is unclear. The CDR3 length is 15 residues. With 2 bases removed from V and 0 bases from J, the gap between germline ends came to 9 bases. CDR1 is SGHRS, CDR2 YFSETQ, per germline. CDR3 sequence: CASSLGEASNQPQHF. Here the CDR3 DNA reads TGCGCCAGCAGCTTAGGAGAGGCTAGCAATCAGCCCCAGCATTTT.

The CDR3 loop reads CASSQVRTGPNTEAFF. The CDR3 region has the DNA TGCGCCAGCAGCCAAGTGCGGACAGGCCCCAACACTGAAGCTTTCTTT. The rearrangement uses TRBV4-1 and TRBJ1-1, with 7 positions matching TRBD1. This CDR3 has 16 amino acids. With V trimmed by 1 base and J by 2 bases, 7 bases remained unmatched. Germline V CDR1 and CDR2: MGHRA, YSYEKL.

V usage is TRBV5-1 and J usage is TRBJ1-2; possibly TRBD1 for D (6 bases). CDR1 and CDR2 (germline): SGHRS, YFSETQ. There are 14 residues in the CDR3. Trimming pared 3 bases from V and 8 bases from J, leaving 17 bases between. CDR3 sequence: CASSWVGGGGGYTF. The CDR3 nucleotides are TGCGCCAGCAGCTGGGTTGGTGGGGGCGGGGGCTACACCTTC.

This rearrangement joins TRBV5-1 to TRBJ2-1, with TRBD2 identical over 7 bases. V was clipped by 4 bases and J by 4 bases; unmatched bases: 20. Germline loops: CDR1 SGHRS, CDR2 YFSETQ. The CDR3 consists of 19 residues. The CDR3 loop reads CASSTLPTRLAGIYNEQFF. The CDR3, as DNA: TGCGCCAGCAGCACCCTACCCACTCGATTAGCGGGTATTTACAATGAGCAGTTCTTC.

V is TRBV27 and J is TRBJ2-7, with D possibly matching TRBD1 (6 bases). This CDR3 comprises 17 residues. The V end lost 8 bases, the J end lost 7 bases, and 30 bases lay between the germline ends. Germline loops: CDR1 MNHEY, CDR2 SMNVEV (reference sequence). The CDR3 region is CASRRIFMGTPSGEQYF. The CDR3 bases are TGTGCCAGCCGTCGGATTTTTATGGGGACACCCTCGGGGGAGCAGTACTTC.

The chain employs TRBV11-1 and TRBJ2-7, with 7 bases identical to TRBD1. Germline lookup yields CDR1 SGHAT and CDR2 FQDESV (reference sequence). The CDR3 is 15 residues long. J lost 4 bases, V lost 6 bases, and 12 bases had no gene match. The CDR3 nucleotides are TGTGCCAGCAGTAACGCCCCCGGGACAGAGTACGAGCAGTACTTC. Encoded protein: CASSNAPGTEYEQYF.

The chain joins TRBV7-2 to TRBJ2-3, with D possibly TRBD2 on 7 matching bases. The CDR3 has 17 residues. Trimming took off 4 bases at V and 4 bases at J, with 21 bases between the two ends. Germline V CDR1 and CDR2: SGHTA, FQGNSA. The CDR3 region is CASSSPHWGRESDTQYF. CDR3 bases: TGTGCCAGCAGCTCCCCGCACTGGGGGCGGGAGTCAGATACGCAGTATTTT.

This chain connects TRBV7-2 to TRBJ1-1; TRBD1 aligns across 7 bases. Germline loops: CDR1 SGHTA, CDR2 FQGNSA. The CDR3 has 15 amino acids. The J segment lost 11 bases and the V segment lost 0 bases, leaving 12 bases of the junction unmatched. The chain's CDR3 is CASSLAGQGVSAAFF. CDR3 DNA: TGTGCCAGCAGCTTAGCGGGGCAGGGGGTCTCTGCGGCTTTCTTT.

This sequence joins TRBV3-1 (or the pseudogene TRBV3-2) and TRBJ2-1; 9 bases fit TRBD1. The V and J ends lost 5 bases and 8 bases, in that order; junction bases with no gene match: 7. Germline CDR1 reads LGHDT; CDR2 reads YNNKEL (reference sequence). The CDR3 has 14 residues. CDR3 sequence reads: CASSGTGRYDEQFF. In DNA form, the CDR3 reads TGTGCCAGCAGCGGGACAGGGAGGTACGATGAGCAGTTCTTC.

CDR3 in amino acids: CASSVSGIDPYGYTF. CDR3 DNA sequence: TGCGCCAGCAGCGTCTCAGGGATCGACCCCTATGGCTACACCTTC. This chain uses TRBV5-1 with TRBJ1-2; possibly TRBD1 for D (5 bases). Germline values: CDR1 SGHRS, CDR2 YFSETQ. Trimming took 4 bases from V and 4 from J, leaving 17 bases between them. The CDR3 extends over 15 amino acids.

The genes are TRBV7-8 and TRBJ2-7, with a possible D match to TRBD2 (5 bases). V was cut by 3 bases and J by 6 bases, with 15 bases left in between. The CDR3 length is 14 residues. Germline CDR1 and CDR2: SGHVS and FQNEAQ. The CDR3 spells CASSFLLEHGEQYF. The CDR3 coding sequence is TGTGCCAGCAGCTTCTTACTAGAACATGGCGAGCAGTACTTC.

The rearrangement links TRBV18 to TRBJ2-7, with 13 bases that match TRBD2. V was pared by 3 bases and J by 0 bases, with 8 bases of the junction left unmatched. Germline assignment: CDR1 KGHSH and CDR2 LQKENI. This CDR3 region has 18 residues. CDR3 sequence: CASSPGLAGLGSSYEQYF. In DNA, the CDR3 is TGTGCCAGCTCACCGGGACTAGCGGGACTCGGGAGCTCCTACGAGCAGTACTTC.

This clone came up a few times. The rearrangement joins TRBV5-1 to TRBJ1-2; D remains ambiguous. CDR1 and CDR2 from the germline V gene are SGHRS and YFSETQ. The germline V and J ends were trimmed by 4 bases and 2 bases, with 27 bases remaining between them. The CDR3 spans 19 residues. The CDR3 spells CASSPPAARGQGANYGYTF. In DNA, the CDR3 is TGCGCCAGCAGCCCTCCGGCGGCGCGAGGCCAAGGAGCGAACTATGGCTACACCTTC.

The chain is built from TRBV24-1 and TRBJ1-5, with TRBD1 as a possible D gene (6 bases). Trimming stripped 9 bases from V and 1 base from J, with 12 bases between. The CDR3 has 14 amino acids. Germline-derived CDR1 and CDR2 are KGHDR and SFDVKD. The CDR3 protein is CATPRGASNQPQHF. DNA for the CDR3: TGTGCCACCCCTCGGGGGGCGAGCAATCAGCCCCAGCATTTT.

The chain joins TRBV30 to TRBJ1-1; 9 nucleotides agree with TRBD1. The CDR3 loop spans 14 amino acids. Germline trimming cut 3 bases from V and 1 base from J; bases unmatched to any gene: 3. Germline V gives CDR1 GTSNPN, CDR2 SVGIG (reference sequence). CDR3 nucleotide sequence: TGTGCCTGGAGCTCGGACAGGGGGAACACTGAAGCTTTCTTT. It translates to CAWSSDRGNTEAFF.

V usage is TRBV28 and J usage is TRBJ1-2; 7 positions agree with TRBD1. Germline V gives CDR1 MDHEN, CDR2 SYDVKM. V trimming: 5 bases; J trimming: 2 bases; junction bases outside the gene matches: 23. This CDR3 is 20 amino acids long. The CDR3: CASSPLIPRDSGPHNYGYTF. CDR3 sequence (DNA): TGTGCCAGCAGTCCGCTAATCCCCCGGGACAGTGGACCTCACAACTATGGCTACACCTTC.

This clone appeared a single time. The rearrangement joins TRBV23-1 to TRBJ2-7; possible D gene TRBD2, 5 bases. TRBV23-1 is an ORF, with its function uncertain. This CDR3 is built from 14 residues. Between the trimmed V and J ends, which lost 2 bases and 5 bases, there was a span of 13 bases. In nucleotides, the CDR3 is TGCGCCAGCAGTCAAAGGAATTGGGGAGACGAGCAGTACTTC. Its translation: CASSQRNWGDEQYF.